The T cell receptor beta chain under discussion was sequenced for a study of T cell responses to AZD1222 COVID-19 vaccine. V dropped 1 base and J dropped 9 bases, with 13 bases sitting between them. Germline CDR1 reads SGHKS; CDR2 reads YYEKEE (reference sequence). CDR3 length: 13 amino acids. Sequenced by immunoSEQ multiplex PCR; TCRdb stores in-frame clones only, minus some. Altogether about 150,000 clones are present, approximately 87% being singletons, with the ten largest covering more than 5.5%. This rearrangement joins TRBV5-5 to TRBJ2-5, with D tentatively TRBD1 (6 bases). The origin of this receptor is an adult in good health. This specimen was peripheral blood, taken on day 0 of MenACWY control vaccination. CDR3 sequence reads: CASSLTGMISQYF. CDR3 nucleotide sequence: TGTGCCAGCAGCTTGACAGGGATGATCTCCCAGTACTTC. The variable domain in full, with the rest retrieved from reference TRBV5-5 and TRBJ2-5, is DAGVTQSPTHLIKTRGQQVTLRCSPISGHKSVSWYQQVLGQGPQFIFQYYEKEERGRGNFPDRFSARQFPNYSSELNVNALLLGDSALYLCASSLTGMISQYFGPGTRLLVL.